This entry lists 23 T cell receptor beta chains sequenced from one sample in a study of beta chain features in type 1 diabetes. Whole-study results and caveats: Type 1 diabetes patients showed a moderate but significant shortening of TCRB CDR3s in all four CD4+ subsets.

Of the isolated RNA, all was reverse transcribed, and so the sequenced material was expressed TCRB transcripts. Assay: immunoSEQ multiplex PCR; the TCRdb copy retains only in-frame clones and omits some. The table includes roughly 330,000 clones, roughly 14% detected once. Which antigens these TCRs recognize remains unknown. The sequencing sample was made of naive CD4+ T cells from blood. The origin of the receptors is a woman in her late teens or twenties with type 1 diabetes.

The chain employs TRBV6-6 and TRBJ2-1; 7 bases map to TRBD1. In germline, CDR1 is MNHNY, CDR2 SVGAGI (reference sequence). The CDR3 has 14 residues. Trimming at V came to 8 bases and at J to 7 bases, leaving 11 bases not matched to a gene. The CDR3 region has the DNA TGTGCCAGCTCAGGACAGGCGTCAGCGAATGAGCAGTTCTTC. It encodes CASSGQASANEQFF.

The chain uses TRBV29-1 and TRBJ1-3; D not certain. Deletions cut 8 bases from V and 0 bases from J, with 23 bases between. Germline loops: CDR1 SQVTM, CDR2 ANQGSEA. CDR3 length: 17 amino acids. CDR3 region: CSLTGVQATNSGNTIYF. As DNA, the CDR3 is TGCAGCCTGACGGGAGTCCAGGCGACTAACTCTGGAAACACCATATATTTT.

The chain has TRBV28 and TRBJ1-1; 7 bases agree with TRBD1. V lost 2 bases to trimming and J lost 7 bases; unmatched junction nucleotides: 10. Germline lookup yields CDR1 MDHEN and CDR2 SYDVKM. This CDR3 is built from 15 residues. The CDR3 region is CASSLIGTGTDEAFF. In nucleotides, the CDR3 is TGTGCCAGCAGTTTAATAGGAACCGGGACAGATGAAGCTTTCTTT.

The V gene is TRBV7-3, the J gene TRBJ2-1, with 12 bases that match TRBD2. The V and J ends lost 2 bases and 10 bases, in that order; junction bases with no gene match: 6. Germline values: CDR1 SGHTA, CDR2 FQGTGA. The CDR3 runs to 15 residues. The CDR3 DNA reads TGTGCCAGCAGCTTACTAGCGGGAGGGCTGGTGGAGCAGTTCTTC. Translation: CASSLLAGGLVEQFF.

DNA for the CDR3: TGTGCCAGCTCGCCTTTGGGGGGCTACAATGAGCAGTTCTTC. It translates to CASSPLGGYNEQFF. The chain is built from TRBV18 and TRBJ2-1; weak D call: TRBD2 (6 bases). This CDR3 region has 14 residues. V lost 6 bases, J lost 3 bases, and 12 bases lay in between. The germline gives CDR1 KGHSH, CDR2 LQKENI.

The rearrangement links TRBV5-1 to TRBJ2-5; 8 bases match TRBD1. The CDR3 has 14 residues. Germline assignment: CDR1 SGHRS and CDR2 YFSETQ. The V segment lost 4 bases and the J segment 0 bases; nucleotides outside the gene matches: 2. CDR3 nucleotide sequence: TGCGCCAGCAGCCGGGGACAGGACCAAGAGACCCAGTACTTC. It encodes CASSRGQDQETQYF.

Remarks on this clone: Its ends do not fully match the called genes, so a read error is possible. The chain couples TRBV29-1 to TRBJ2-3, with a tentative D call TRBD1 (6 bases). Per the germline V gene, CDR1 is SQVTM and CDR2 is ANQGSEA. This CDR3 spans 15 amino acids. The DNA of the CDR3 is TGCAGCGTTAACCTCGACAGGCCCCCCACATATACGCAGTATTTT. Translated: CSVNLDRPPTYTQYF.

The V call is TRBV18, the J call TRBJ2-7; 12 bases fit TRBD2. The germline V gene encodes CDR1 KGHSH and CDR2 LQKENI. V dropped 2 bases and J dropped 0; count of bases not matched to a gene: 8. The CDR3 totals 18 residues. The CDR3 DNA follows: TGTGCCAGCTCACCAAGACTAGCGGGAGTGGGAAGCTCCTACGAGCAGTACTTC. Its protein product is CASSPRLAGVGSSYEQYF.

This clone was seen a few times. The chain combines TRBV6-6 with TRBJ2-1; no clear D. CDR3 length: 12 residues. Trimming stripped 2 bases from V and 6 bases from J, with 5 bases between. From germline, CDR1 is MNHNY and CDR2 SVGAGI (reference sequence). The CDR3 coding sequence is TGTGCCAGCAGTTACGAGCGCAATGAGCAGTTCTTC. This translates into CASSYERNEQFF.

The chain carries TRBV11-2 and TRBJ1-1; D unresolved. The V gene lost 5 bases and the J gene lost 5 bases, with 12 bases spanning the gap. The CDR3 runs 13 residues. Germline CDR1 reads SGHAT; CDR2 reads FQNNGV. CDR3 sequence: CASSVQPRTEAFF. The CDR3 DNA follows: TGTGCCAGCAGCGTACAACCTAGGACTGAAGCTTTCTTT.

This clone has only a few counts. The genes are TRBV18 and TRBJ2-7; TRBD1 matches 7 bases. Looked up from germline, CDR1 is KGHSH and CDR2 is LQKENI. V shed 1 base, J shed 4 bases, and the junction held 1 base outside the gene matches. The CDR3 loop spans 13 amino acids. The CDR3 DNA reads TGTGCCAGCTCACCACAGGGACAGTACGAGCAGTACTTC. This encodes CASSPQGQYEQYF.

The chain carries TRBV28 and TRBJ1-2; 9 bases are a match to TRBD1. This CDR3 contains 14 residues. J lost 4 bases, V lost 5 bases, and 5 bases had no gene match. CDR1 and CDR2 (germline): MDHEN, SYDVKM. The chain's CDR3 is CASSAMGQGYGYTF. In DNA, the CDR3 is TGTGCCAGCAGTGCTATGGGACAGGGCTATGGCTACACCTTC.

This clone was seen only a few times. In DNA, the CDR3 is TGTGCCAGCAGGGGGACAGGGGGCCAGCCCCAGCATTTT. This translates into CASRGTGGQPQHF. V and J are TRBV2 and TRBJ1-5; 12 positions agree with TRBD1. Trimming took 6 bases from V and 7 from J; bases not matched to a gene: 1. There are 13 residues in the CDR3. CDR1 and CDR2 (germline): SNHLY, FYNNEI.

This chain uses TRBV4-1 with TRBJ2-3, with D perhaps TRBD1 (6 bases). Deletions cut 4 bases from V and 0 bases from J, with 11 bases between. This CDR3 region has 15 residues. Per germline, CDR1 MGHRA and CDR2 YSYEKL. The CDR3 here is CASSPGQFSTDTQYF. The CDR3 DNA sequence: TGCGCCAGCAGCCCCGGACAGTTTAGCACAGATACGCAGTATTTT.

This clone was seen only a few times. The chain carries TRBV23-1 and TRBJ2-7; no clear D. TRBV23-1 is assigned to the ORF class and has an uncertain function. CDR3 length equals 19 residues. V lost 0 bases to trimming and J lost 3 bases, with 24 bases between them. The CDR3 loop reads CASSQSETDVIPPIYEQYV. The DNA for the CDR3 is TGCGCCAGCAGTCAATCGGAGACCGATGTGATTCCTCCTATCTACGAGCAGTACGTC.

The genes are TRBV28 and TRBJ2-5; no reliable D call. This CDR3 is built from 13 residues. Trimming took off 5 bases at V and 3 bases at J, with 10 bases between the two ends. From germline, CDR1 is MDHEN and CDR2 SYDVKM. CDR3 bases: TGTGCCAGCAGTCCTTACTCCGAAGAGACCCAGTACTTC. This codes for CASSPYSEETQYF. The entire variable domain, with the rest obtained from reference TRBV28 and TRBJ2-5, is as follows: DVKVTQSSRYLVKRTGEKVFLECVQDMDHENMFWYRQDPGLGLRLIYFSYDVKMKEKGDIPEGYSVSREKKERFSLILESASTNQTSMYLCASSPYSEETQYFGPGTRLLVL.

The chain has TRBV10-1 and TRBJ2-3; a possible D gene is TRBD1 (6 bases). Trimming pared 2 bases from V and 7 bases from J, leaving 10 bases between. Germline V gene lookup returns CDR1 WNHNN and CDR2 SYGVQD (reference sequence). The CDR3 runs 13 residues. CDR3 sequence (DNA): TGCGCCAGCAGTGAGCACAGGGCGAATACGCAGTATTTT. Translated: CASSEHRANTQYF.

This clone was seen a handful of times. The chain employs TRBV19 and TRBJ2-1; TRBD2 matches 8 bases. CDR3 length equals 16 residues. CDR1 is LNHDA and CDR2 is SQIVND in the germline V gene (reference sequence). Trimming took 5 bases from V and 6 from J; bases not matched to a gene: 12. The CDR3 spells CASSSTSGLGLNEQFF. In DNA, the CDR3 is TGTGCCAGTAGTTCTACTTCGGGACTAGGGCTCAATGAGCAGTTCTTC. The full variable domain, in which reference TRBV19 and TRBJ2-1 provide the parts outside the CDR3, is DGGITQSPKYLFRKEGQNVTLSCEQNLNHDAMYWYRQDPGQGLRLIYYSQIVNDFQKGDIAEGYSVSREKKESFPLTVTSAQKNPTAFYLCASSSTSGLGLNEQFFGPGTRLTVL.

This clone was counted a few times. This sequence joins TRBV4-3 and TRBJ2-1; 14 bases align to TRBD2. This CDR3 comprises 20 residues. Germline trimming cut 2 bases from V and 0 bases from J; bases unmatched to any gene: 9. CDR1 LGHNA and CDR2 YSLEER come from the germline V gene. CDR3 nucleotides: TGCGCCAGCAGCCAACCACCGGGACTAGCGGGAGTAAGCTCCTACAATGAGCAGTTCTTC. The encoded protein is CASSQPPGLAGVSSYNEQFF.

V is TRBV7-2 and J is TRBJ1-1; the D is unclear. Germline CDR1 is SGHTA and CDR2 is FQGNSA. V dropped 2 bases and J dropped 2 bases, with 6 bases sitting between them. CDR3 length: 13 residues. The CDR3: CASSLRQNTEAFF. The CDR3 bases are TGTGCCAGCAGCTTAAGACAAAACACTGAAGCTTTCTTT.

This clone appeared a few times. This chain's CDR3 is CASSLGWPQEVHEQYV. The CDR3 region has the DNA TGTGCCAGCAGCTTAGGTTGGCCTCAGGAAGTACACGAGCAGTACGTC. The J gene is TRBJ2-7, the V gene TRBV11-2; D is unclear. Germline V gene data show CDR1 as SGHAT and CDR2 as FQNNGV. V lost 1 base and J lost 5, with 18 bases in between. The CDR3 has 16 amino acids.

The chain employs TRBV30 and TRBJ2-1; 15 bases are shared with TRBD2. The germline CDR1 and CDR2 sequences are GTSNPN and SVGIG (reference sequence). The CDR3 covers 18 residues. Trimming removed 2 bases from V and 6 bases from J; junction bases left unmatched: 11. CDR3 sequence reads: CAWSSPGLAGGYGNEQFF. CDR3 bases: TGTGCCTGGAGTTCGCCCGGACTAGCGGGAGGGTACGGCAATGAGCAGTTCTTC.

The chain employs TRBV20-1 and TRBJ2-1; D is uncertain. The germline V gene has CDR1 DFQATT and CDR2 SNEGSKA (reference sequence). V lost 6 bases to trimming and J lost 8 bases, with 11 bases between them. This CDR3 contains 11 residues. CDR3 sequence (DNA): TGCAGTGCCCATCCTCGGGATGAGCAGTTCTTC. Translated, it gives CSAHPRDEQFF.